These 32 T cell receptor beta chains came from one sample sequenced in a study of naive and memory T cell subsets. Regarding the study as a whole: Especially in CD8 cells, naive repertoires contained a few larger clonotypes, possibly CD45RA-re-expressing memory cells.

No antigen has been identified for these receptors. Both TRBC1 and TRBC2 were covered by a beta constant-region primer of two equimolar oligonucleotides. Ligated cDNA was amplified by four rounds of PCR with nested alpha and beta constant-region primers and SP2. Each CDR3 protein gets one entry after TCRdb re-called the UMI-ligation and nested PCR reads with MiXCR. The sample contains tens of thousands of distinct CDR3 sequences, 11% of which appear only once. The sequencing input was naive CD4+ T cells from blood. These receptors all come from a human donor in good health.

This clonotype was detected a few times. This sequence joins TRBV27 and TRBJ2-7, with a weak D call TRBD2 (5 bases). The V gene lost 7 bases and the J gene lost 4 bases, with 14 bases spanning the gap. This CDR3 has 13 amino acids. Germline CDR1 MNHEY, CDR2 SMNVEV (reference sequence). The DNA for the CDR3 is TGTGCCAGCACCCAAAACCCGGGGTACGAGCAGTACTTC. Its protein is CASTQNPGYEQYF.

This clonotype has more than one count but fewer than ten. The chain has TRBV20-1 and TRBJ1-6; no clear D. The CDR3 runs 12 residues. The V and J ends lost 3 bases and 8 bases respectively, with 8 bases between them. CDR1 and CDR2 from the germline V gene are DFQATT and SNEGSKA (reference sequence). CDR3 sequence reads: CSARDPDSPLHF. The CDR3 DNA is TGCAGTGCTAGGGACCCAGATTCACCCCTCCACTTT.

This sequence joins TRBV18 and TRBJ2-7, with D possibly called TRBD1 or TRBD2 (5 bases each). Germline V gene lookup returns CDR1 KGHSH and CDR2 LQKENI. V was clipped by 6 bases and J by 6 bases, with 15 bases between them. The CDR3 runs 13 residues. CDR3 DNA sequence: TGTGCCAGCTCCGGGATTTGGGGCCTCGAGCAGTACTTC. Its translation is CASSGIWGLEQYF.

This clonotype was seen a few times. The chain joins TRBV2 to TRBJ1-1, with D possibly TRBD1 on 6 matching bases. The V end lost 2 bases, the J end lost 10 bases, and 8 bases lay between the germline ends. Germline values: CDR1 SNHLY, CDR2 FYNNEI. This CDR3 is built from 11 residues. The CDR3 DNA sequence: TGTGCCAGCAGTGAAAAGGGGGGAGCTTTCTTT. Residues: CASSEKGGAFF.

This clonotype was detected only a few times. The CDR3 nucleotides are TGCGCCAGCAGCTTCACGGCGGGGTATGGCTACACCTTC. It codes for CASSFTAGYGYTF. The rearrangement joins TRBV5-1 to TRBJ1-2; D unresolved. The CDR3 covers 13 residues. The germline V gene encodes CDR1 SGHRS and CDR2 YFSETQ. The V end lost 2 bases, the J end lost 5 bases, and 10 bases lay between the germline ends.

CDR3 sequence: CASSQASSPKEVYGYTF. CDR3 DNA sequence: TGTGCCAGCAGCCAAGCGTCCAGTCCCAAGGAAGTTTATGGCTACACCTTC. The V and J genes are TRBV3-1 and TRBJ1-2; D ambiguous. The CDR3 totals 17 residues. Per the germline V gene, CDR1 is LGHDT and CDR2 is YNNKEL (reference sequence). V shed 1 base and J shed 5 bases, with 20 bases lying between them. Full variable domain (remainder filled in from reference TRBV3-1 and TRBJ1-2): DTAVSQTPKYLVTQMGNDKSIKCEQNLGHDTMYWYKQDSKKFLKIMFSYNNKELIINETVPNRFSPKSPDKAHLNLHINSLELGDSAVYFCASSQASSPKEVYGYTFGSGTRLTVV.

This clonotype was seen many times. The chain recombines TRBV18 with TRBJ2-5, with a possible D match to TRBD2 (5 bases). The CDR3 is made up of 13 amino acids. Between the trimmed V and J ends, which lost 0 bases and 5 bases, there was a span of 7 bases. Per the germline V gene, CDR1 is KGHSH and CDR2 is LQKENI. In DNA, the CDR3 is TGTGCCAGCTCACCACCAACTAGTGAGACCCAGTACTTC. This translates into CASSPPTSETQYF.

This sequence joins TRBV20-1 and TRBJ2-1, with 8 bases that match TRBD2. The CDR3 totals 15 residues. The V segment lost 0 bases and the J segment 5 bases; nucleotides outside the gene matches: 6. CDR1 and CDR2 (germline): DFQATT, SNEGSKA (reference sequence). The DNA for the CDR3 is TGCAGTGCTAGAGAGACCGGGACTAGGGACAATGAGCAGTTCTTC. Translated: CSARETGTRDNEQFF.

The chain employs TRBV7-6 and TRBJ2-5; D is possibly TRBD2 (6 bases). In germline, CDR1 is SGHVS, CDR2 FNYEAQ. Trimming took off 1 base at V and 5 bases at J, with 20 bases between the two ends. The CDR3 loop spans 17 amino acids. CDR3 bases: TGTGCCAGCAGCTTAGTAGGAGGGGCGATATCCTCGGAGACCCAGTACTTC. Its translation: CASSLVGGAISSETQYF.

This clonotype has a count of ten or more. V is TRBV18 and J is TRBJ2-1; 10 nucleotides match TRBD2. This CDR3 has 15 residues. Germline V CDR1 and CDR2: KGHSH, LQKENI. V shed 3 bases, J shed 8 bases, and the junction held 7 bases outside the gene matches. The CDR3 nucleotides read TGTGCCAGCTCACCGGGACTAGCGCGAACCGATGAGCAGTTCTTC. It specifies CASSPGLARTDEQFF.

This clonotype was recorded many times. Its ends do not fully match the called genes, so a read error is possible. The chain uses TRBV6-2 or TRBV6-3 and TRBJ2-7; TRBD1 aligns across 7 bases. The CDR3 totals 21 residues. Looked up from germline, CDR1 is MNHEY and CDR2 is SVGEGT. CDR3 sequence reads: CASTPPMWDSSVPKHRGPSRF. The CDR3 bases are TGTGCCAGCACCCCGCCAATGTGGGACAGTAGTGTCCCTAAACACCGAGGGCCCTCTCGCTTC.

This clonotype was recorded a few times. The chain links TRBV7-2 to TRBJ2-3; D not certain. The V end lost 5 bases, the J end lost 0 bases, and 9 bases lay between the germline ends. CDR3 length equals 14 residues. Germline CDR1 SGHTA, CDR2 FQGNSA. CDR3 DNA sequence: TGTGCCAGCAGCCGCCCCCCTAGCACAGATACGCAGTATTTT. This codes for CASSRPPSTDTQYF.

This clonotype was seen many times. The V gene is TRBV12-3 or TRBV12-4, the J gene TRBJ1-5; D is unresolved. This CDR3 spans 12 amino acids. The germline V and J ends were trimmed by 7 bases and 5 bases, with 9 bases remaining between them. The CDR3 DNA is TGTGCCAGCACCGGTGGAGATCAGCCCCAGCATTTT. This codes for CASTGGDQPQHF.

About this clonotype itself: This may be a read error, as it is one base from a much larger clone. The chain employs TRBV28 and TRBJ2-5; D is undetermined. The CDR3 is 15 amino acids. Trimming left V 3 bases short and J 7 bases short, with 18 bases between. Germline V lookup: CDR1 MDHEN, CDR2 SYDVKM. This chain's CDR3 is CASSFSLAHGVTQYF. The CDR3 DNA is TGTGCCAGCAGTTTTAGCCTGGCCCATGGGGTGACCCAGTACTTC. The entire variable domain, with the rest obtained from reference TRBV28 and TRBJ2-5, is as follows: DVKVTQSSRYLVKRTGEKVFLECVQDMDHENMFWYRQDPGLGLRLIYFSYDVKMKEKGDIPEGYSVSREKKERFSLILESASTNQTSMYLCASSFSLAHGVTQYFGPGTRLLVL.

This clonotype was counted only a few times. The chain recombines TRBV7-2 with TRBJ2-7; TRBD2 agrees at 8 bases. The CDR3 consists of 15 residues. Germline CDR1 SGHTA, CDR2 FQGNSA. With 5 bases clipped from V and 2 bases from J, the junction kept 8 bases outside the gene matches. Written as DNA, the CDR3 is TGTGCCAGCAGCCTCCGGGGGGGGTCGGCCTACGAGCAGTACTTC. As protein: CASSLRGGSAYEQYF.

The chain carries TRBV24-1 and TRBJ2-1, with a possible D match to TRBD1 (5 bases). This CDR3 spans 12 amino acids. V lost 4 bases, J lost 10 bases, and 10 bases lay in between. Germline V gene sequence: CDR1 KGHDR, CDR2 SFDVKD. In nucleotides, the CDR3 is TGTGCCACCAGTGACACCCAGGGAGAGCAGTTCTTC. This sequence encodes CATSDTQGEQFF.

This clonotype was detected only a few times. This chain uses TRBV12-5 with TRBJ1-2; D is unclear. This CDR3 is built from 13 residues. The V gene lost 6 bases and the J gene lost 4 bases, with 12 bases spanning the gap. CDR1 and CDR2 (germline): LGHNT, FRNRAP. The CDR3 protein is CASGLDSGYGYTF. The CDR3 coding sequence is TGTGCTAGTGGACTGGACTCGGGCTATGGCTACACCTTC.

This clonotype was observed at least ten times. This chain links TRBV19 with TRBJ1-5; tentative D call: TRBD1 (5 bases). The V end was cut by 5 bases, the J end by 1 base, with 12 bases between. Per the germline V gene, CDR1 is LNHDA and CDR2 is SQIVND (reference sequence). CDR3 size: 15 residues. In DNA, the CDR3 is TGTGCCAGTAGTTTTGACAGCGGGAGCAATCAGCCCCAGCATTTT. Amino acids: CASSFDSGSNQPQHF.

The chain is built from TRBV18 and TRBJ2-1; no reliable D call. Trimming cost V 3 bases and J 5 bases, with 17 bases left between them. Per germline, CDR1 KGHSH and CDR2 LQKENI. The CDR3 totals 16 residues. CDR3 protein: CASSPKARPDDNEQFF. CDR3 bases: TGTGCCAGCTCACCTAAGGCTCGACCAGATGACAATGAGCAGTTCTTC. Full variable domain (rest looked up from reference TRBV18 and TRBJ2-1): NAGVMQNPRHLVRRRGQEARLRCSPMKGHSHVYWYRQLPEEGLKFMVYLQKENIIDESGMPKERFSAEFPKEGPSILRIQQVVRGDSAAYFCASSPKARPDDNEQFFGPGTRLTVL.

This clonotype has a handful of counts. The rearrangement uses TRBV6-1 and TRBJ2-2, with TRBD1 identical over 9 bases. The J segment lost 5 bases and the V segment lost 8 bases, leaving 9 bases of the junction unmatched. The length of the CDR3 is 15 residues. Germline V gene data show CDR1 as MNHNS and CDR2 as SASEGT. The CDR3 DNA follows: TGTGCCAGCTTCCAGGGACAGGGTGTAACCGGGGAGCTGTTTTTT. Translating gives CASFQGQGVTGELFF.

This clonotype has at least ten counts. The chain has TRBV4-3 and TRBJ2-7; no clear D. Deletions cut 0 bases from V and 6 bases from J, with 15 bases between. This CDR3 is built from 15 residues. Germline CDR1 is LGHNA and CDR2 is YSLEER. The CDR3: CASSQEASVAVEQYF. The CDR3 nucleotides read TGCGCCAGCAGCCAAGAGGCCAGCGTTGCGGTCGAGCAGTACTTC.

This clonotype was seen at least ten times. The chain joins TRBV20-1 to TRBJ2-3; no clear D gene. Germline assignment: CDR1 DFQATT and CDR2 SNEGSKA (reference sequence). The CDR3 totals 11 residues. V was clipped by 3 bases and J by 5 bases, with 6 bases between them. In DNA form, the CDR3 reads TGCAGTGCTAGTCTTCTAGATACGCAGTATTTT. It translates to CSASLLDTQYF.

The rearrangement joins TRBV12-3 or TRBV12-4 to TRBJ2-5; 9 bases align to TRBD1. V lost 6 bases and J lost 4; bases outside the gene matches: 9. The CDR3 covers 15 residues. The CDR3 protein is CASSRRTGESETQYF. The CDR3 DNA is TGTGCCAGCAGCCGCCGGACAGGGGAGTCAGAGACCCAGTACTTC.

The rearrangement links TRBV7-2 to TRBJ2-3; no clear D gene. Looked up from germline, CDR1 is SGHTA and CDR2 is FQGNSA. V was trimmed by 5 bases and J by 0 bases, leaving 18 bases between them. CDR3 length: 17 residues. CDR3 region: CASSHNHWASSTDTQYF. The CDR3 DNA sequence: TGTGCCAGCAGCCATAACCATTGGGCCTCTAGCACAGATACGCAGTATTTT.

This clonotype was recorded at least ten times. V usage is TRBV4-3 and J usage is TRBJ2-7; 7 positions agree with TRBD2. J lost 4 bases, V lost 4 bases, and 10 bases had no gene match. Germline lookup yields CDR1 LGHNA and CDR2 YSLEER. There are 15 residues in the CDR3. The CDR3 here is CASSLRALAVYEQYF. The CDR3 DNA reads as TGCGCCAGCAGCCTCAGGGCCCTAGCGGTGTACGAGCAGTACTTC.

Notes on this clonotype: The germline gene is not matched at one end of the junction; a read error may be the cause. In nucleotides, the CDR3 is TGTGCCACCAGTGATTCCCTCGGAAGCTCGGACACCCGGGAGCTGTTTTTT. This codes for CATSDSLGSSDTRELFF. The chain carries TRBV24-1 and TRBJ2-2; a possible D gene is TRBD1 (5 bases). This CDR3 contains 17 residues. CDR1 KGHDR and CDR2 SFDVKD come from the germline V gene.

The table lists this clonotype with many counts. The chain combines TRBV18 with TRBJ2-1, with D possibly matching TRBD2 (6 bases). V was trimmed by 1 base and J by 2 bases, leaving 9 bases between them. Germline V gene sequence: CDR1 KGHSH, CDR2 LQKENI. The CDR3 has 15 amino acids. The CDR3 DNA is TGTGCCAGCTCACCACAAGGGGAGGCCTACAATGAGCAGTTCTTC. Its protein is CASSPQGEAYNEQFF.

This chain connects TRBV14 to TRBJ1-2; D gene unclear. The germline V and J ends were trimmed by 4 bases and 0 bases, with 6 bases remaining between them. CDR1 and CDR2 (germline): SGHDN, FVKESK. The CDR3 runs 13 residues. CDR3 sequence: CASSLASNYGYTF. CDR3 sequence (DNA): TGTGCCAGCAGCCTGGCCTCTAACTATGGCTACACCTTC.

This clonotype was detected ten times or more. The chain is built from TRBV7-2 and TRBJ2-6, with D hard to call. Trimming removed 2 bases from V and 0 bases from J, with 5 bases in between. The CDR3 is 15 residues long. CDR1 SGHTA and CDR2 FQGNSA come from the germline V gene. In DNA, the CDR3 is TGTGCCAGCAGCTTAAGTGTCTCTGGGGCCAACGTCCTGACTTTC. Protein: CASSLSVSGANVLTF.

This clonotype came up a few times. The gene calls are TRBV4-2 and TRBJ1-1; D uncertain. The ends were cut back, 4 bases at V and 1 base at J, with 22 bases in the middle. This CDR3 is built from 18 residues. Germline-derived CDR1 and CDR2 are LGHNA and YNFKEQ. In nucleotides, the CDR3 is TGTGCCAGCAGCCGAGATTACCCGTTGGGCAGTTCGAACACTGAAGCTTTCTTT. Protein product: CASSRDYPLGSSNTEAFF.

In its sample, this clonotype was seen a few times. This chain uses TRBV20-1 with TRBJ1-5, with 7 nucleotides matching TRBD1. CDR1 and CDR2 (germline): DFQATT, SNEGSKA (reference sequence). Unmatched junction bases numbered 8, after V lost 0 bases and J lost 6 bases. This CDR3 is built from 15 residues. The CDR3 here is CSARDGLSGGQPQHF. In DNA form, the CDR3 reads TGCAGTGCTAGAGATGGGTTATCAGGGGGTCAGCCCCAGCATTTT.

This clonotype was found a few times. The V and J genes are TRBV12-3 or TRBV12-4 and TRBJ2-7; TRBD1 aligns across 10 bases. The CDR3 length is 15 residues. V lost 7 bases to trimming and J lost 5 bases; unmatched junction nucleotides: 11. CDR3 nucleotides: TGTGCCAGCACAACCGGGTGGGACAGGGGTAACGAGCAGTACTTC. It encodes CASTTGWDRGNEQYF.